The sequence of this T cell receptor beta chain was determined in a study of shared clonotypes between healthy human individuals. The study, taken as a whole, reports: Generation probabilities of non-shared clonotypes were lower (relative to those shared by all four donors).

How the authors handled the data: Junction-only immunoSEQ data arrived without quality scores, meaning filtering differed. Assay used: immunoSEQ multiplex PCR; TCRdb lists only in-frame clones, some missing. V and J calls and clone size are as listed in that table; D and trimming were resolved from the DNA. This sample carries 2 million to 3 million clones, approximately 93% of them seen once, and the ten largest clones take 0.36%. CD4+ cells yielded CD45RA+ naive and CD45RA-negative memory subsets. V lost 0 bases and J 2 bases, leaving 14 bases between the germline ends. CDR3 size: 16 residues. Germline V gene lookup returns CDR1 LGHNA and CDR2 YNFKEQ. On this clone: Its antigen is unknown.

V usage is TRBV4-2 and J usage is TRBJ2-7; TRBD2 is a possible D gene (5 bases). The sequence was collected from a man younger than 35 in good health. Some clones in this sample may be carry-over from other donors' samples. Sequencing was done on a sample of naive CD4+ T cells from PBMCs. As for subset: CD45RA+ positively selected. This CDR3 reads CASSQDLASSPYEQYF. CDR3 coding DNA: TGTGCCAGCAGCCAAGATCTGGCTAGCTCCCCCTACGAGCAGTACTTC.